The 30 T cell receptor beta chains presented below share a single source sample, sequenced in a study of T cells in Graves' hyperthyroidism and ophthalmopathy. RNA transcripts were the template for amplifying TCR beta CDR3 regions. First-round RT-PCR targeting the TCR CDR3 was performed with the HTBI primer set. TCRdb independently ran MiXCR on the multiplex PCR reads; one entry per CDR3 protein. The sample holds roughly 640,000 distinct CDR3 sequences, approximately 15% seen once. Sequenced material: blood. The source is a woman aged 40 to 50 with Graves' ophthalmopathy.

There are many counts of this clonotype. The chain couples TRBV2 to TRBJ2-7; TRBD2 is a possible D gene (6 bases). The germline gives CDR1 SNHLY, CDR2 FYNNEI. The CDR3 is made up of 12 amino acids. Trimming left V 7 bases short and J 5 bases short, with 12 bases between. The CDR3 DNA is TGTGCCAGCAACGAAGGGAGGAACGAGCAGTACTTC. This translates into CASNEGRNEQYF.

At least ten counts were recorded for this clonotype. The V call is TRBV5-6, the J call TRBJ2-7, with D hard to call. CDR1 is SGHDT and CDR2 is YYEEEE in the germline V gene. This CDR3 is 14 amino acids long. V lost 0 bases, J lost 2 bases, and 9 bases lay in between. In DNA form, the CDR3 reads TGTGCCAGCAGCTTGGCCGGGTGGACCTACGAGCAGTACTTC. Amino acids: CASSLAGWTYEQYF.

This clonotype has at least ten counts. The rearrangement joins TRBV6-1 to TRBJ2-7; 9 bases match TRBD2. CDR3 size: 15 residues. V lost 3 bases to trimming and J lost 6 bases; unmatched junction nucleotides: 9. Germline V gene sequence: CDR1 MNHNS, CDR2 SASEGT. This chain's CDR3 is CASSEVAGVGREQYF. CDR3 bases: TGTGCCAGCAGTGAGGTAGCGGGAGTCGGTCGCGAGCAGTACTTC.

Ten or more counts support this clonotype. J is TRBJ2-3 and V is TRBV13; no clear D. V lost 1 base, J lost 3 bases, and 11 bases lay in between. Germline CDR1 is PRHDT and CDR2 is FYEKMQ (reference sequence). CDR3 length: 15 residues. DNA of the CDR3: TGTGCCAGCAGCTTAGAATTAAGGTTAACAGATACGCAGTATTTT. Translating gives CASSLELRLTDTQYF.

The chain links TRBV15 to TRBJ2-1; D gene uncertain. V was shortened by 5 bases and J by 5 bases, with 10 bases between the two germline ends. This CDR3 has 13 amino acids. The germline CDR1 and CDR2 sequences are LNHNV and YYDKDF (reference sequence). CDR3 in amino acids: CATSSRRNNEQFF. The CDR3 bases are TGTGCCACCAGCTCCCGACGGAACAATGAGCAGTTCTTC.

This clonotype has at least ten counts. This rearrangement joins TRBV20-1 to TRBJ2-1, with 9 nucleotides matching TRBD2. The CDR3 sequence is 16 residues long. V dropped 6 bases and J dropped 9; count of bases not matched to a gene: 18. From germline, CDR1 is DFQATT and CDR2 SNEGSKA (reference sequence). The CDR3 spells CSATTPSQRGAGEQFF. Written as DNA, the CDR3 is TGCAGTGCAACAACCCCCTCCCAGCGGGGGGCAGGTGAGCAGTTCTTC.

Comment on this clonotype: Since a much larger clone is just one base distant, this may be a read error. The chain has TRBV20-1 and TRBJ2-7, with 8 bases identical to TRBD1. The DNA end favors TRBJ2-1, so the J call may be wrong. This CDR3 contains 12 residues. CDR1 and CDR2 from the germline V gene are DFQATT and SNEGSKA (reference sequence). CDR3 sequence: CSAGGQGYEQFF. In DNA, the CDR3 is TGCAGTGCTGGCGGACAGGGCTACGAGCAGTTCTTC.

This clonotype turned up a few times. The chain uses TRBV20-1 and TRBJ2-1, with 8 positions matching TRBD2. Trimming removed 0 bases from V and 12 bases from J; junction bases left unmatched: 7. CDR1 is DFQATT, CDR2 SNEGSKA, per germline (reference sequence). The CDR3 extends over 13 amino acids. CDR3 DNA sequence: TGCAGTGCTAGAGAGGACGTTGCGGGAGGGCAGTTCTTC. Its translation is CSAREDVAGGQFF.

This clonotype was counted many times. The genes are TRBV6-1 and TRBJ2-7; 13 bases map to TRBD2. After removal of 5 bases from V and 3 bases from J, the junction contained 4 bases not matched to a gene. The CDR3 runs to 15 residues. Germline values: CDR1 MNHNS, CDR2 SASEGT. The CDR3 nucleotides are TGTGCCAGCAGTTTGGGGACTAGCGGGGACTACGAGCAGTACTTC. This gives the protein CASSLGTSGDYEQYF.

The chain has TRBV19 and TRBJ1-1; maybe TRBD1 (5 bases). The length of the CDR3 is 13 residues. Germline lookup yields CDR1 LNHDA and CDR2 SQIVND (reference sequence). The V and J ends lost 7 bases and 4 bases respectively, with 13 bases between them. The CDR3 sequence: CASNPGPFTEAFF. CDR3 coding DNA: TGTGCCAGTAATCCGGGACCCTTCACTGAAGCTTTCTTT.

This clonotype was seen many times. The chain employs TRBV11-2 and TRBJ2-7; D not certain. Germline lookup yields CDR1 SGHAT and CDR2 FQNNGV. V was cut by 1 base and J by 6 bases, with 13 bases left in between. The length of the CDR3 is 14 residues. The CDR3 nucleotides are TGTGCCAGCAGCTTAGGCCTAGTGGCCGCCGAGCAGTACTTC. Residues: CASSLGLVAAEQYF.

This clonotype showed up just a few times. The chain carries TRBV5-1 and TRBJ1-2; 10 bases map to TRBD1. V lost 5 bases to trimming and J lost 6 bases; unmatched junction nucleotides: 7. In germline, CDR1 is SGHRS, CDR2 YFSETQ. The CDR3 extends over 14 amino acids. The CDR3 loop is CASRPTGTGDGYTF. CDR3 in DNA: TGCGCCAGCAGACCCACCGGGACAGGGGATGGCTACACCTTC.

This clonotype was observed many times. V is TRBV18 and J is TRBJ2-1; 10 bases line up with TRBD2. There are 15 residues in the CDR3. The junction had 6 bases not matched to a gene; V was cut back by 3 bases and J by 7 bases. The V gene's germline CDR1 is KGHSH and CDR2 LQKENI. CDR3 in DNA: TGTGCCAGCTCACCGCTAGCGGGGGAGTTGAATGAGCAGTTCTTC. Protein product: CASSPLAGELNEQFF.

The sample holds a few counts of this clonotype. CDR3 in DNA: TGTGCCAGCAGCTTCGGGGTGGCTAACTATGGCTACACCTTC. This encodes CASSFGVANYGYTF. The chain carries TRBV13 and TRBJ1-2; D not certain. The length of the CDR3 is 14 residues. Trimming removed 3 bases at V and 0 bases at J, with 8 bases between. From germline, CDR1 is PRHDT and CDR2 FYEKMQ (reference sequence).

The chain links TRBV29-1 to TRBJ2-2, with D perhaps TRBD2 (6 bases). CDR3 length: 14 residues. The germline gives CDR1 SQVTM, CDR2 ANQGSEA. Trimming took off 3 bases at V and 6 bases at J, with 14 bases between the two ends. CDR3 DNA sequence: TGCAGCGTTGAGGCCTGGGGAGGACCCGGGGAGCTGTTTTTT. Encoded protein: CSVEAWGGPGELFF.

This clonotype was counted a few times. The chain couples TRBV6-1 to TRBJ2-4; D is possibly TRBD1 (6 bases). Trimming removed 8 bases at V and 0 bases at J, with 23 bases between. Germline V lookup: CDR1 MNHNS, CDR2 SASEGT. This CDR3 spans 18 amino acids. The CDR3 region is CASPKGVGEVVAKNIQYF. The CDR3 DNA reads as TGTGCCAGCCCAAAGGGGGTAGGGGAAGTTGTAGCCAAAAACATTCAGTACTTC.

The chain combines TRBV6-1 with TRBJ2-7; D might be TRBD2 (5 bases). Trimming left V 5 bases short and J 0 bases short, with 14 bases between. Germline V gene sequence: CDR1 MNHNS, CDR2 SASEGT. There are 15 residues in the CDR3. The CDR3 spells CASSREGSRSYEQYF. As DNA, the CDR3 is TGTGCCAGCAGTCGTGAGGGATCCCGCTCCTACGAGCAGTACTTC.

This clonotype was seen at least ten times. J is TRBJ1-4 and V is TRBV20-1; no clear D. V lost 5 bases, J lost 2 bases, and 12 bases lay in between. CDR1 DFQATT and CDR2 SNEGSKA come from the germline V gene (reference sequence). The CDR3 contains 14 residues. CDR3 in DNA: TGCAGTGCTCAGGATCCTCTCACTAATGAAAAACTGTTTTTT. It is translated as CSAQDPLTNEKLFF.

This clonotype was seen ten or more times. The chain recombines TRBV5-1 with TRBJ2-3; TRBD1 matches 9 bases. The CDR3 loop spans 15 amino acids. Germline assignment: CDR1 SGHRS and CDR2 YFSETQ. V shed 0 bases and J 2 bases; nucleotides not matched to a gene: 1. The CDR3 DNA reads as TGCGCCAGCAGCTTGGACAGGGGGCTCACAGATACGCAGTATTTT. Encoded protein: CASSLDRGLTDTQYF. The entire variable domain, with the rest obtained from reference TRBV5-1 and TRBJ2-3, is as follows: KAGVTQTPRYLIKTRGQQVTLSCSPISGHRSVSWYQQTPGQGLQFLFEYFSETQRNKGNFPGRFSGRQFSNSRSEMNVSTLELGDSALYLCASSLDRGLTDTQYFGPGTRLTVL.

The V gene is TRBV6-1, the J gene TRBJ1-5; D ambiguous. V was pared by 3 bases and J by 0 bases, with 6 bases between. The CDR3 runs 14 residues. Germline CDR1 reads MNHNS; CDR2 reads SASEGT. The CDR3 reads CASSDLYSNQPQHF. The CDR3 bases are TGTGCCAGCAGTGACCTATATAGCAATCAGCCCCAGCATTTT.

This CDR3 is CASSIDRGLGDRVPEAFF. DNA of the CDR3: TGTGCCAGTAGTATAGATAGGGGATTAGGGGACAGGGTACCTGAAGCTTTCTTT. This chain uses TRBV19 with TRBJ1-1; the match to TRBD1 covers 9 bases. Germline V gene lookup returns CDR1 LNHDA and CDR2 SQIVND (reference sequence). The CDR3 contains 18 residues. J lost 6 bases, V lost 0 bases, and 14 bases had no gene match.

As for this clonotype: Given a much more abundant clone one base away, this may be a read error. The chain uses TRBV20-1 and TRBJ2-5, with D perhaps TRBD2 (6 bases). The CDR3 consists of 17 residues. V was cut by 6 bases and J by 2 bases, with 25 bases left in between. Germline V gene data show CDR1 as DFQATT and CDR2 as SNEGSKA (reference sequence). The CDR3 region has the DNA TGCAGTGCGAGTCCCCTGGGGGGACTCCAACTTCAAGAGACCCAGTACTTC. Encoded protein: CSASPLGGLQLQETQYF.

This chain links TRBV28 with TRBJ1-4, with TRBD1 identical over 10 bases. The germline V gene encodes CDR1 MDHEN and CDR2 SYDVKM. This CDR3 has 17 residues. Losses at the gene ends were 4 bases for V and 3 bases for J; bases not matched to a gene: 8. CDR3: CASSSAGQGTANEKLFF. The DNA for the CDR3 is TGTGCCAGCAGTTCAGCGGGACAGGGGACAGCTAATGAAAAACTGTTTTTT. The full variable domain, with the rest looked up from reference TRBV28 and TRBJ1-4, is DVKVTQSSRYLVKRTGEKVFLECVQDMDHENMFWYRQDPGLGLRLIYFSYDVKMKEKGDIPEGYSVSREKKERFSLILESASTNQTSMYLCASSSAGQGTANEKLFFGSGTQLSVL.

This clonotype was recorded only once. The chain carries TRBV30 and TRBJ1-1; 10 nucleotides match TRBD1. Germline V lookup: CDR1 GTSNPN, CDR2 SVGIG (reference sequence). The junction had 7 bases not matched to a gene; V was cut back by 2 bases and J by 10 bases. The length of the CDR3 is 13 residues. CDR3 amino acids: CAWSKPGQGRAFF. The CDR3 region has the DNA TGTGCCTGGAGTAAACCGGGACAGGGGAGAGCTTTCTTT.

J is TRBJ1-5 and V is TRBV3-1; 8 bases are shared with TRBD1. The V segment lost 4 bases and the J segment 2 bases; nucleotides outside the gene matches: 7. Germline CDR1 LGHDT, CDR2 YNNKEL (reference sequence). This CDR3 comprises 16 residues. CDR3: CASSRGQGRGNQPQHF. CDR3 DNA sequence: TGTGCCAGCAGCCGAGGACAGGGAAGGGGCAATCAGCCCCAGCATTTT.

In regard to this clonotype: A clone one base away is much larger, so this may be a read error. The rearrangement uses TRBV12-3 or TRBV12-4 and TRBJ1-1, with 9 bases aligning to TRBD1. With 5 bases clipped from V and 3 bases from J, the junction kept 10 bases outside the gene matches. The CDR3 is 16 amino acids. CDR3 protein: CASSLPLGTGYTEAFF. As DNA, the CDR3 is TGTGCCAGCAGTCTCCCCCTTGGGACAGGGTACACTGAAGCTTTCTTT.

The chain uses TRBV20-1 and TRBJ2-3; D gene uncertain. Trimming pared 3 bases from V and 1 base from J, leaving 8 bases between. CDR1 DFQATT and CDR2 SNEGSKA come from the germline V gene (reference sequence). This CDR3 region has 13 residues. CDR3 loop: CSASPHGTDTQYF. The CDR3 DNA follows: TGCAGTGCTAGCCCCCACGGCACAGATACGCAGTATTTT.

V is TRBV6-1 and J is TRBJ2-5, with D hard to call. Germline V lookup: CDR1 MNHNS, CDR2 SASEGT. CDR3 size: 15 residues. V was pared by 5 bases and J by 5 bases, with 18 bases between. CDR3 nucleotides: TGTGCCAGCAGTACCAGTTTTGGGTTGGTGGAGACCCAGTACTTC. Protein: CASSTSFGLVETQYF.

This clonotype has only a few counts. This chain connects TRBV10-3 to TRBJ2-2; D ambiguous. The ends were cut back, 1 base at V and 3 bases at J, with 6 bases in the middle. The CDR3 extends over 14 amino acids. The germline CDR1 and CDR2 sequences are ENHRY and SYGVKD. For the CDR3, the DNA is TGTGCCATCAGTGAGTTGTGGGACACCGGGGAGCTGTTTTTT. Protein product: CAISELWDTGELFF.

This clonotype has a count of ten or more. The V and J genes are TRBV10-3 and TRBJ2-1; D not resolved. CDR3 size: 12 residues. V was trimmed by 3 bases and J by 6 bases, leaving 6 bases between them. Looked up from germline, CDR1 is ENHRY and CDR2 is SYGVKD. The CDR3 DNA follows: TGTGCCATCAGTGACGTGGGCAATGAGCAGTTCTTC. This codes for CAISDVGNEQFF.